This T cell receptor beta chain was recovered during a study of blood T cell repertoires in COVID-19. Original handling: Amplified reference gene primers provided the basis for estimating nucleated cell counts. TCRdb's copy holds only in-frame clones and misses some; the assay was immunoSEQ multiplex PCR. V and J calls and clone size follow that table, whereas D and trimming were derived from the DNA. The table has around 350,000 clones, around 87% seen once. The receptor's source is a human donor in a cohort sampled during active COVID-19. Material for sequencing was peripheral blood.

The CDR3 coding sequence is TGTGCCAGCAGCCAGTCCGGGACAGGGATGAACACTGAAGCTTTCTTT. Translated, it gives CASSQSGTGMNTEAFF. The chain is built from TRBV3-1 (or the pseudogene TRBV3-2) and TRBJ1-1, with 9 bases lining up with TRBD1. The CDR3 runs 16 residues. The germline V gene encodes CDR1 LGHDT and CDR2 YNNKEL (reference sequence). The ends lost 3 bases at V and 0 bases at J; junction bases unmatched: 5.